This TCR beta chain is from a study of CD8+CD57+ T cells in acquired aplastic anemia. Study background: Isolated CD4+ and CD8+ cells, once sorted, yielded DNA averaging roughly 3.4 ug. General study results and limits: It was found that some 31 CD8+ CDR3 sequences were shared between patients and controls.

According to the study, genomic DNA was the template for TCR beta VDJ and CDR3 profiling. MiXCR, applied by TCRdb to the reads, yields one record per CDR3 protein. The table lists approximately 190,000 distinct CDR3 sequences, around 47% of them singletons, with around 8.8% in the top ten. This clonotype was detected ten times or more. Its antigen is undetermined. Patients chosen for sequencing had shown CD8+CD57+ cell expansion by flow cytometry. Sequencing input: sorted CD4+, CD8+, or CD8+CD57+ T cells (not recorded which) from PBMCs. The receptor was isolated from a human donor with aplastic anemia.

CDR3 in amino acids: CATSSRGRDNEQFF. CDR3 coding DNA: TGTGCCACCAGCAGCAGGGGGCGAGACAATGAGCAGTTCTTC. V and J are TRBV15 and TRBJ2-1, with TRBD1 matching 8 bases. Per germline, CDR1 LNHNV and CDR2 YYDKDF (reference sequence). The CDR3 is 14 amino acids. V dropped 3 bases and J dropped 5; count of bases not matched to a gene: 3. Using reference TRBV15 and TRBJ2-1 for the parts outside the CDR3, the full variable domain is DAMVIQNPRYQVTQFGKPVTLSCSQTLNHNVMYWYQQKSSQAPKLLFHYYDKDFNNEADTPDNFQSRRPNTSFCFLDIRSPGLGDTAMYLCATSSRGRDNEQFFGPGTRLTVL.